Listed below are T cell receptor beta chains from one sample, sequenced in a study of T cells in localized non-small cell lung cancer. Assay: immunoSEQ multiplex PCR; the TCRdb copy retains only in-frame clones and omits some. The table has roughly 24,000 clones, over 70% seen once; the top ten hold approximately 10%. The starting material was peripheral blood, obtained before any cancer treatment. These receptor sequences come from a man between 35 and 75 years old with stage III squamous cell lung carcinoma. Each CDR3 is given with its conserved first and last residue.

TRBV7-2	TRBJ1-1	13	CASTPPVNTEAFF
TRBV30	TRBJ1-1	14	CAWSVRASGAEAFF
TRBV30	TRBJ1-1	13	CAWAGTANTEAFF
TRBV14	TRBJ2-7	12	CASSRPTGEQYF
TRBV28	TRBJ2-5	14	CASSFPYRRGTQYF
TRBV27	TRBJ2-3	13	CASSLSGRDTQYF
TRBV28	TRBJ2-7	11	CASSLSRGQYF
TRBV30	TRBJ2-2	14	CAWSTNSNTGELFF
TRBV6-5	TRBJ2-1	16	CASSYEGAGSGNEQFF
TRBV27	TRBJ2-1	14	CASTRGTAGNEQFF
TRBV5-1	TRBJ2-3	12	CASRAGTDTQYF
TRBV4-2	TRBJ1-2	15	CASSPSGETNYGYTF
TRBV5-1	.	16	CASSLAGTRPGETQYF
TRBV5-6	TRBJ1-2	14	CASSSGTGNYGYTF
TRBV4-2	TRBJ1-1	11	CASSQGSEAFF
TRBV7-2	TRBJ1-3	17	CASSFHPHGVGGNTIYF
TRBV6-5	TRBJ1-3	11	CASSYGNTIYF
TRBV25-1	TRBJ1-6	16	CASSETGLRYNSPLHF
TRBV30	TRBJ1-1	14	CAWSGRGLVAEAFF
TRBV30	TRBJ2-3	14	CAWSRLHGTDTQYF
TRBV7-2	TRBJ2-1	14	CASTKPGYNNEQFF
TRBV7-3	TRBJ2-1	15	CASSPVAGERNEQFF
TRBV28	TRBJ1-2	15	CASSRRGSPLYGYTF
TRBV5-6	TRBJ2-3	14	CASSPTGGTDTQYF
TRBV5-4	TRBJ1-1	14	CASSLGNMNTEAFF
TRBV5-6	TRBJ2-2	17	CASSSITGFRGTGELFF
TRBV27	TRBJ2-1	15	CASSLDRVYGNEQFF
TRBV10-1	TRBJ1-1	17	CASSETPFSGDASEAFF
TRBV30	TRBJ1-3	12	CACVGLGNTIYF
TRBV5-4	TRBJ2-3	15	CASSSWTGGGDTQYF
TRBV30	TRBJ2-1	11	CAWSVEREQFF
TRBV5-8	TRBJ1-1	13	CASSFSTSAEAFF
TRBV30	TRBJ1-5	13	CAWSPVATGPQHF
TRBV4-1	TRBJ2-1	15	CASSQTGLAIHEQFF
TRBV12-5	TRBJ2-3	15	CASGPSQGVTDTQYF
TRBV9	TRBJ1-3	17	CASSVANSRPSGNTIYF
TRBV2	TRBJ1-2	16	CASSEIVPDTLGGYTF
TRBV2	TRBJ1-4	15	CASSVGQGAGEKLFF
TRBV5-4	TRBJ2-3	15	CACWGGPLRPDTQYF
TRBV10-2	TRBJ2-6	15	CASSGTGSGANVLTF
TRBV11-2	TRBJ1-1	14	CASRRTAQNTEAFF
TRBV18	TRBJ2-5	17	CASSPPASGRPQETQYF
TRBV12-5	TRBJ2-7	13	CASGFFGADEQYF
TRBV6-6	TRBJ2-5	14	CASNPGQAGATQYF
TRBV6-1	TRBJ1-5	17	CASSDYRGPVSNQPQHF
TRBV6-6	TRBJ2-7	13	CASSYATSIEQYF
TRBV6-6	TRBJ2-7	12	CASSYSGARQYF